The 20 T cell receptor beta chains in this list originate from one sample, sequenced in a study of Ad26.COV2.S vaccination and SARS-CoV-2 variants. Treatment denoted: over 15 received Ad26.COV2.S at low or high dose, single or two shots; five or six received placebo; per-sample allocation not given. Sample collection was performed on day 63 after the first vaccine or placebo injection. Repertoires were generated with immunoSEQ multiplex PCR, while TCRdb's copy carries only in-frame clones and drops some. This repertoire shows 400,000 to 450,000 clones, about 92% found once; its top ten account for roughly 3.9%. The sequencing used peripheral blood, collected in a trial of Ad26.COV2.S vaccine versus placebo. The receptors here all came from a person between 18 and 59 years old who received the Ad26.COV2.S COVID-19 vaccine or a placebo.

This clone was picked up one time. This rearrangement joins TRBV11-3 to TRBJ2-1; TRBD2 matches at 7 bases. J gave up 9 bases and V 1 base, and 9 bases lay outside the gene matches. CDR1 and CDR2 from the germline V gene are SGHNT and YENEEA. The CDR3 covers 15 residues. CDR3 protein: CASSLAKAGWGEQFF. In DNA form, the CDR3 reads TGTGCCAGCAGCTTAGCAAAAGCGGGGTGGGGTGAGCAGTTCTTC.

The rearrangement links TRBV3-1 (or the pseudogene TRBV3-2) to TRBJ1-2; D may be TRBD1 (5 bases). V shed 4 bases and J shed 3 bases, with 18 bases lying between them. CDR1 is LGHDT, CDR2 YNNKEL, per germline (reference sequence). The CDR3 spans 16 residues. Here the CDR3 reads CASSPWAGSLYYGYTF. The DNA for the CDR3 is TGTGCCAGCAGCCCCTGGGCAGGGTCCCTCTACTATGGCTACACCTTC.

This clone has more than one count but fewer than ten. The chain couples TRBV28 to TRBJ1-5; D gene unclear. The V and J ends lost 6 bases and 0 bases respectively, with 12 bases between them. Germline V gene data show CDR1 as MDHEN and CDR2 as SYDVKM. CDR3 length equals 15 residues. CDR3 sequence (DNA): TGTGCCAGCAGGAACATAGGCTATAGCAATCAGCCCCAGCATTTT. This sequence encodes CASRNIGYSNQPQHF.

This clone was observed a handful of times. V usage is TRBV27 and J usage is TRBJ1-5; D gene unclear. The V gene's germline CDR1 is MNHEY and CDR2 SMNVEV (reference sequence). V lost 0 bases to trimming and J lost 5 bases, with 5 bases between them. The CDR3 consists of 13 residues. The CDR3: CASSLSLDQPQHF. CDR3 in DNA: TGTGCCAGCAGTTTATCGCTCGATCAGCCCCAGCATTTT.

In its sample, this clone was seen a few times. This sequence joins TRBV3-1 (or the pseudogene TRBV3-2) and TRBJ2-2; D call uncertain. CDR1 is LGHDT and CDR2 is YNNKEL in the germline V gene (reference sequence). Trimming took 4 bases from V and 0 from J, leaving 6 bases between them. The CDR3 length is 14 residues. The CDR3 nucleotides are TGTGCCAGCAGCCGCTTTTCGAACACCGGGGAGCTGTTTTTT. Encoded protein: CASSRFSNTGELFF.

This clone came up a few times. V usage is TRBV19 and J usage is TRBJ2-4, with a possible D match to TRBD1 (5 bases). Germline assignment: CDR1 LNHDA and CDR2 SQIVND (reference sequence). Trimming took off 1 base at V and 8 bases at J, with 12 bases between the two ends. The CDR3 length is 14 residues. The CDR3 DNA is TGTGCCAGTAGTATAGGAGCAGGGAACGACATTCAGTACTTC. It is translated as CASSIGAGNDIQYF.

The CDR3 DNA reads as TGCGCCAGCAGCCCGACTAGCGGGAGGGGAAGTGAGCAGTTCTTC. It codes for CASSPTSGRGSEQFF. The chain combines TRBV4-3 with TRBJ2-1; 14 bases are shared with TRBD2. Germline CDR1 and CDR2: LGHNA and YSLEER. This CDR3 region has 15 residues. V gave up 4 bases and J gave up 9 bases; unmatched junction bases: 5.

This chain joins TRBV12-3 or TRBV12-4 and TRBJ1-5; no firm D call. The CDR3 has 13 amino acids. V lost 1 base to trimming and J lost 5 bases, with 6 bases between them. In DNA form, the CDR3 reads TGTGCCAGCAGTTTAGTTCGGGATCAGCCCCAGCATTTT. Protein product: CASSLVRDQPQHF.

J is TRBJ2-5 and V is TRBV19; 10 nucleotides match TRBD2. Per germline, CDR1 LNHDA and CDR2 SQIVND (reference sequence). The CDR3 consists of 19 residues. V dropped 3 bases and J dropped 4; count of bases not matched to a gene: 17. The CDR3 coding sequence is TGTGCCAGTAGTATCAGTAAGACCCTACTAGCGGGGACTCCAGAGACCCAGTACTTC. Translation gives CASSISKTLLAGTPETQYF.

The rearrangement joins TRBV28 to TRBJ2-7; 10 bases align to TRBD2. V shed 4 bases, J shed 2 bases, and the junction held 5 bases outside the gene matches. The CDR3 covers 15 residues. Looked up from germline, CDR1 is MDHEN and CDR2 is SYDVKM. This CDR3 is CASSSSGGATYEQYF. The CDR3 DNA follows: TGTGCCAGCAGTTCCAGCGGGGGGGCTACCTACGAGCAGTACTTC. The whole variable domain, filled in from reference TRBV28 and TRBJ2-7, reads DVKVTQSSRYLVKRTGEKVFLECVQDMDHENMFWYRQDPGLGLRLIYFSYDVKMKEKGDIPEGYSVSREKKERFSLILESASTNQTSMYLCASSSSGGATYEQYFGPGTRLTVT.

This chain joins TRBV2 and TRBJ2-3, with D uncertain. V dropped 5 bases and J dropped 0 bases, with 9 bases sitting between them. The CDR3 has 14 amino acids. The germline CDR1 and CDR2 sequences are SNHLY and FYNNEI. CDR3 protein: CASSLRSSTDTQYF. CDR3 DNA sequence: TGTGCCAGCAGTCTTCGAAGTAGCACAGATACGCAGTATTTT.

V gene TRBV27 combines with J gene TRBJ1-1; D unresolved. V dropped 2 bases and J dropped 2 bases, with 6 bases sitting between them. Germline V gene data show CDR1 as MNHEY and CDR2 as SMNVEV (reference sequence). The CDR3 loop spans 13 amino acids. The CDR3 coding sequence is TGTGCCAGCAGTTTAAAAAGTAACACTGAAGCTTTCTTT. It encodes CASSLKSNTEAFF.

The chain recombines TRBV15 with TRBJ1-2; D is possibly TRBD1 (5 bases). The CDR3 covers 16 residues. V was cut by 0 bases and J by 7 bases, with 18 bases left in between. Germline V lookup: CDR1 LNHNV, CDR2 YYDKDF (reference sequence). This chain's CDR3 is CATSREGAGWSSGYTF. The CDR3 DNA reads as TGTGCCACCAGCAGAGAAGGGGCAGGGTGGAGTAGTGGCTACACCTTC. The complete variable domain, with remaining parts taken from reference TRBV15 and TRBJ1-2, reads DAMVIQNPRYQVTQFGKPVTLSCSQTLNHNVMYWYQQKSSQAPKLLFHYYDKDFNNEADTPDNFQSRRPNTSFCFLDIRSPGLGDTAMYLCATSREGAGWSSGYTFGSGTRLTVV.

The V and J genes are TRBV18 and TRBJ1-2, with D possibly TRBD1 on 6 matching bases. The CDR3 length is 15 residues. With 0 bases removed from V and 8 bases from J, the gap between germline ends came to 16 bases. Germline-derived CDR1 and CDR2 are KGHSH and LQKENI. The CDR3 DNA reads as TGTGCCAGCTCACCACCGACTCGAGGGGGAGGAGGCTACACCTTC. As protein: CASSPPTRGGGGYTF. Complete variable domain (other parts from reference TRBV18 and TRBJ1-2): NAGVMQNPRHLVRRRGQEARLRCSPMKGHSHVYWYRQLPEEGLKFMVYLQKENIIDESGMPKERFSAEFPKEGPSILRIQQVVRGDSAAYFCASSPPTRGGGGYTFGSGTRLTVV.

This chain joins TRBV9 and TRBJ2-1; the match to TRBD2 covers 10 bases. J lost 8 bases, V lost 4 bases, and 12 bases had no gene match. The V gene's germline CDR1 is SGDLS and CDR2 YYNGEE. The CDR3 totals 16 residues. CDR3 sequence: CASSPRGSGRFDEQFF. In DNA form, the CDR3 reads TGTGCCAGCAGCCCCCGGGGTAGCGGGAGGTTCGATGAGCAGTTCTTC. Full variable domain (rest looked up from reference TRBV9 and TRBJ2-1): DSGVTQTPKHLITATGQRVTLRCSPRSGDLSVYWYQQSLDQGLQFLIQYYNGEERAKGNILERFSAQQFPDLHSELNLSSLELGDSALYFCASSPRGSGRFDEQFFGPGTRLTVL.

The chain combines TRBV29-1 with TRBJ2-3, with 11 nucleotides matching TRBD2. After removal of 0 bases from V and 1 base from J, the junction contained 0 bases not matched to a gene. Germline-derived CDR1 and CDR2 are SQVTM and ANQGSEA. The CDR3 length is 15 residues. CDR3 residues: CSVEETSGGTDTQYF. The CDR3 bases are TGCAGCGTTGAAGAGACTAGCGGGGGCACAGATACGCAGTATTTT.

The chain links TRBV29-1 to TRBJ1-3; D might be TRBD1 (5 bases). CDR3 size: 15 residues. Germline V lookup: CDR1 SQVTM, CDR2 ANQGSEA. V dropped 3 bases and J dropped 7 bases, with 19 bases sitting between them. The chain's CDR3 is CSVERVTDRGNTIYF. The DNA of the CDR3 is TGCAGCGTTGAGAGGGTGACAGACCGAGGGAACACCATATATTTT.

The chain is built from TRBV18 and TRBJ2-7; 7 nucleotides line up with TRBD1. The length of the CDR3 is 13 residues. Germline trimming cut 7 bases from V and 2 bases from J; bases unmatched to any gene: 5. The germline V gene encodes CDR1 KGHSH and CDR2 LQKENI. This CDR3 reads CASLGDRTYEQYF. CDR3 nucleotides: TGTGCCAGCTTAGGGGACAGAACCTACGAGCAGTACTTC. The whole variable domain, filled in from reference TRBV18 and TRBJ2-7, reads NAGVMQNPRHLVRRRGQEARLRCSPMKGHSHVYWYRQLPEEGLKFMVYLQKENIIDESGMPKERFSAEFPKEGPSILRIQQVVRGDSAAYFCASLGDRTYEQYFGPGTRLTVT.

V usage is TRBV24-1 and J usage is TRBJ2-2; 10 bases line up with TRBD1. Germline CDR1 and CDR2: KGHDR and SFDVKD. Unmatched junction bases numbered 4, after V lost 4 bases and J lost 6 bases. The CDR3 has 15 residues. CDR3 sequence: CATSEGTGVAGELFF. Here the CDR3 DNA reads TGTGCCACCAGTGAGGGGACAGGGGTAGCCGGGGAGCTGTTTTTT.

This chain connects TRBV27 to TRBJ1-5; 9 bases fit TRBD1. The J segment lost 2 bases and the V segment lost 2 bases, leaving 7 bases of the junction unmatched. The CDR3 is made up of 17 amino acids. Germline loops: CDR1 MNHEY, CDR2 SMNVEV (reference sequence). The CDR3 bases are TGTGCCAGCAGTTTAAGGGGGACAGGGAACGGCAATCAGCCCCAGCATTTT. Translation gives CASSLRGTGNGNQPQHF.